This T cell receptor beta chain was recovered during a study of tissue T cells after allogeneic stem cell transplantation. The V gene lost 4 bases and the J gene lost 1 base, with 10 bases spanning the gap. This CDR3 region has 14 residues. CDR1 is LGHNA and CDR2 is YNFKEQ in the germline V gene. Sequencing used immunoSEQ multiplex PCR; TCRdb keeps in-frame clones, though not all of them. This sample has 20,000 to 30,000 clones, with about 73% found just once. This TCR was recovered from a female donor at least 60 years old with lung cancer. The chain has TRBV4-2 and TRBJ1-1; a weak D match, TRBD1 (6 bases). The sample consisted of tissue from the ileum, taken at autopsy. CDR3: CASSPQGGNTEAFF. Here the CDR3 DNA reads TGTGCCAGCAGCCCACAGGGCGGGAACACTGAAGCTTTCTTT.